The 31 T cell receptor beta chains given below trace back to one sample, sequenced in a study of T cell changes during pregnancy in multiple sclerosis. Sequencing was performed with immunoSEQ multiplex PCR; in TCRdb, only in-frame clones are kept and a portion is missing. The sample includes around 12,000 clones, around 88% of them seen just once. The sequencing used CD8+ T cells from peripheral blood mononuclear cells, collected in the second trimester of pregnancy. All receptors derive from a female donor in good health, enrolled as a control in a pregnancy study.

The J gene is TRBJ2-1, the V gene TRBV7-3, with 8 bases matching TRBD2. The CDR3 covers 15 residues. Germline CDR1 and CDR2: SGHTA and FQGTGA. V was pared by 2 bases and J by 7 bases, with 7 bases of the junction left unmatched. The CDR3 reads CASSLVGRATNEQFF. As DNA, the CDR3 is TGTGCCAGCAGCTTAGTCGGGAGGGCCACAAATGAGCAGTTCTTC.

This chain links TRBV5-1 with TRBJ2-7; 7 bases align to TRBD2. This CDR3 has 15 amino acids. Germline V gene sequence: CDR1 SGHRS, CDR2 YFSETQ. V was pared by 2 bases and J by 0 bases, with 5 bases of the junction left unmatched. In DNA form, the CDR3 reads TGCGCCAGCAGCTTTGGGGGGGGAAGCTCCTACGAGCAGTACTTC. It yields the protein CASSFGGGSSYEQYF.

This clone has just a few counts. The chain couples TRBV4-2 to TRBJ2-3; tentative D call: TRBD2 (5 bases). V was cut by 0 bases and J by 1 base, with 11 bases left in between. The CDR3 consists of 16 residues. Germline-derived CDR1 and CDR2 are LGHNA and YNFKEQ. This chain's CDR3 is CASSQDRAGGTDTQYF. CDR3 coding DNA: TGTGCCAGCAGCCAAGATCGGGCGGGTGGCACAGATACGCAGTATTTT.

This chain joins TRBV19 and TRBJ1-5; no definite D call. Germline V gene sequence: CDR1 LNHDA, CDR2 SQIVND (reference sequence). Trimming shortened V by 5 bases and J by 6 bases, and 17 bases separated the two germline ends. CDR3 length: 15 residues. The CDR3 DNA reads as TGTGCCAGTAGTTGGACGGGCCGGGGATTTCAGCCCCAGCATTTT. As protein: CASSWTGRGFQPQHF.

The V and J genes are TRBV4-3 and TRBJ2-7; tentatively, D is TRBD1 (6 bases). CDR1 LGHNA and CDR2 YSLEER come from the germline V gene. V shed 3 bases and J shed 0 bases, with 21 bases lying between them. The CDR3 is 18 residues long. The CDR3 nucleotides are TGCGCCAGCAGCCAGGCTTGGGTCCGGGACATAAGCTCCTACGAGCAGTACTTC. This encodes CASSQAWVRDISSYEQYF.

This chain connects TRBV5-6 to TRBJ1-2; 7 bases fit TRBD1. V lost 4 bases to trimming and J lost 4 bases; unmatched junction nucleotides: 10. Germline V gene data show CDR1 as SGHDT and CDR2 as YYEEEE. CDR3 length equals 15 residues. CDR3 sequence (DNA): TGTGCCAGCAGCCGGGGGGGGGACAGTCTCTATGGCTACACCTTC. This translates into CASSRGGDSLYGYTF.

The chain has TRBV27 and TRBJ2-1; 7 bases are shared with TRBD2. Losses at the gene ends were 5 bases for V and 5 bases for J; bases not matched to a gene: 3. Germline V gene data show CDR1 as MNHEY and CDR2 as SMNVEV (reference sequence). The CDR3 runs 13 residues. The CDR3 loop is CASSTAGDNEQFF. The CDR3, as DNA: TGTGCCAGCAGTACCGCGGGAGACAATGAGCAGTTCTTC.

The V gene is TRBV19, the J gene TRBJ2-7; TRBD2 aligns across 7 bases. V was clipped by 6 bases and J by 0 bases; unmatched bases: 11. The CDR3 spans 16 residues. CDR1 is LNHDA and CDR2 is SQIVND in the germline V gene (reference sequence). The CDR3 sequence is CASSPSGGVSSYEQYF. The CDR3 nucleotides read TGTGCCAGTAGCCCCTCTGGGGGGGTTAGCTCCTACGAGCAGTACTTC.

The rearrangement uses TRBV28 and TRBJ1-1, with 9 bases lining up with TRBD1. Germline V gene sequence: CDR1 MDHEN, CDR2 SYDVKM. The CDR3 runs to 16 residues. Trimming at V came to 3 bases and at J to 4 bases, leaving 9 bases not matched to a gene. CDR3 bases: TGTGCCAGCAGTTTCTGGTTGCGGGACAGGGCCACTGAAGCTTTCTTT. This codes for CASSFWLRDRATEAFF.

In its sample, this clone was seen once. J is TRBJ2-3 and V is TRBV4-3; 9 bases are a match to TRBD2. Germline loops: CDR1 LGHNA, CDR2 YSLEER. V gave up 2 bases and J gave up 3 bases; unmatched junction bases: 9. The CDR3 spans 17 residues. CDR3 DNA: TGCGCCAGCAGCCAATCATTTAGCGGGAGCTTTACAGATACGCAGTATTTT. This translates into CASSQSFSGSFTDTQYF.

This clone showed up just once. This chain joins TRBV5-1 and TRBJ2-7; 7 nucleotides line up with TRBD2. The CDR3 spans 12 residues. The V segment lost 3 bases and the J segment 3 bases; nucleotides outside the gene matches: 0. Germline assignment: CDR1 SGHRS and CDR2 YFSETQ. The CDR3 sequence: CASSWGGYEQYF. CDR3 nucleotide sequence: TGCGCCAGCAGCTGGGGGGGCTACGAGCAGTACTTC. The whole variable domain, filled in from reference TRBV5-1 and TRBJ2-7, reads KAGVTQTPRYLIKTRGQQVTLSCSPISGHRSVSWYQQTPGQGLQFLFEYFSETQRNKGNFPGRFSGRQFSNSRSEMNVSTLELGDSALYLCASSWGGYEQYFGPGTRLTVT.

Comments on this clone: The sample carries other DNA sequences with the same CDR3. CDR3 nucleotides: TGCAGTGGACTAGAGCAAGAGACCCAGTACTTC. Protein product: CSGLEQETQYF. V gene TRBV29-1 combines with J gene TRBJ2-5; 7 bases are shared with TRBD2. CDR1 is SQVTM and CDR2 is ANQGSEA in the germline V gene. The CDR3 has 11 residues.

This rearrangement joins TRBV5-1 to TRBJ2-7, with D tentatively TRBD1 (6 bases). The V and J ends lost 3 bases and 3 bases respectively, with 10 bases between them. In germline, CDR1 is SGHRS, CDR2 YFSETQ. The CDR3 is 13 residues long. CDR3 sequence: CASSWDIYYEQYF. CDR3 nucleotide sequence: TGCGCCAGCAGCTGGGACATCTACTACGAGCAGTACTTC.

DNA for the CDR3: TGTGCCAGCAGTACCCGGACAGGGGGGGATGAGCAGTTCTTC. It is translated as CASSTRTGGDEQFF. The chain has TRBV28 and TRBJ2-1; 10 bases agree with TRBD1. Germline CDR1 reads MDHEN; CDR2 reads SYDVKM. The CDR3 runs to 14 residues. The junction had 6 bases not matched to a gene; V was cut back by 5 bases and J by 8 bases.

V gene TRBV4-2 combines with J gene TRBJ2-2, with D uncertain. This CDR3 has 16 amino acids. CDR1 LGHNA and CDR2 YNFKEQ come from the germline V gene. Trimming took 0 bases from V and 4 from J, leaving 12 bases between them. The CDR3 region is CASSQDNYGTTGELFF. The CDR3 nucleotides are TGTGCCAGCAGCCAAGATAACTACGGAACCACCGGGGAGCTGTTTTTT.

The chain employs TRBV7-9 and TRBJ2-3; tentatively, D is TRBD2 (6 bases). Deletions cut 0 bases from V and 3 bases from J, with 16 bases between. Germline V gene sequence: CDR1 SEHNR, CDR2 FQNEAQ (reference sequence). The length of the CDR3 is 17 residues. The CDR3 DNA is TGTGCCAGCAGCTTAGCGGGAGGTGATTTTCGGACAGATACGCAGTATTTT. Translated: CASSLAGGDFRTDTQYF.

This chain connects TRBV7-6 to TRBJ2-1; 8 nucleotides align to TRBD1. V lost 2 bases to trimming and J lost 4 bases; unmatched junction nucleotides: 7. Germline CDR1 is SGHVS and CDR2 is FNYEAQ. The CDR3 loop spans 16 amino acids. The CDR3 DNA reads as TGTGCCAGCAGCTTAATCGGCGGGACAGGATACAATGAGCAGTTCTTC. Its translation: CASSLIGGTGYNEQFF.

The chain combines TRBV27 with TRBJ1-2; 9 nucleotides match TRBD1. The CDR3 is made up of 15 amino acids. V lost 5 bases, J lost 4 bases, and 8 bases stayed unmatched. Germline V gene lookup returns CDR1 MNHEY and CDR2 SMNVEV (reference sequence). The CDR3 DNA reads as TGTGCCAGCAGTCCCTCCGGGACAGGGATCTATGGCTACACCTTC. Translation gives CASSPSGTGIYGYTF.

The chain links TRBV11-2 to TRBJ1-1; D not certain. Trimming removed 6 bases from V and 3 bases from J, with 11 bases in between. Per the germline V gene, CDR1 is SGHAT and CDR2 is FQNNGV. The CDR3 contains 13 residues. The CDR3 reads CASSHWAYTEAFF. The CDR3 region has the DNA TGTGCCAGCAGTCACTGGGCGTACACTGAAGCTTTCTTT.

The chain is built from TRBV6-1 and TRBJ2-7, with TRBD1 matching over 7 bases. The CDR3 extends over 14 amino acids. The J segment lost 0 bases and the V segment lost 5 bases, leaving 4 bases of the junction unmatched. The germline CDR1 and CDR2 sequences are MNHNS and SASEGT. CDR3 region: CASSWDSSSYEQYF. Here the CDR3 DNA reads TGTGCCAGCAGTTGGGACAGCAGCTCCTACGAGCAGTACTTC.

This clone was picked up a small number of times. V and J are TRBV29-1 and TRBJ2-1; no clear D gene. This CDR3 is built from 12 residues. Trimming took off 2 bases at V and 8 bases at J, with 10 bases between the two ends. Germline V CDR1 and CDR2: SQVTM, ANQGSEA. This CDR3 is CSVERRDYEQFF. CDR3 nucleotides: TGCAGCGTTGAACGGCGCGACTATGAGCAGTTCTTC.

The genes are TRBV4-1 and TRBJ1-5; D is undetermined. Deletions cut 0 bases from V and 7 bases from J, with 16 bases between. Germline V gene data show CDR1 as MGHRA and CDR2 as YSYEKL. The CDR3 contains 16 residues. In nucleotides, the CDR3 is TGCGCCAGCAGCCAAGACCCCGTGGGGAGGAGGCAGCCCCAGCATTTT. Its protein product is CASSQDPVGRRQPQHF.

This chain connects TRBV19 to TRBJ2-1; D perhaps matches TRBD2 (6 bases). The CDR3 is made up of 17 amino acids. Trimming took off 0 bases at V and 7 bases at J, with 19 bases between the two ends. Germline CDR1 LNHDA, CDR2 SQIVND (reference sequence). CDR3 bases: TGTGCCAGTAGTATAGACCGCACGTTCCGGGGAGGTAATGAGCAGTTCTTC. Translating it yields CASSIDRTFRGGNEQFF.

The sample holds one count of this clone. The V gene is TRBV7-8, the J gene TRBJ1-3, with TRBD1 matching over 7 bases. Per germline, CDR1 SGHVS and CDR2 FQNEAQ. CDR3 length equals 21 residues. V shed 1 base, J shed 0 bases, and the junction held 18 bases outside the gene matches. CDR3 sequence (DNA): TGTGCCAGCAGCTTAGGGAGGGGGCGTAGAACCCCGCGACACTCTGGAAACACCATATATTTT. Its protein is CASSLGRGRRTPRHSGNTIYF. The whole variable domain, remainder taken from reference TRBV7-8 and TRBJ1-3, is GAGVSQSPRYKVAKRGQDVALRCDPISGHVSLFWYQQALGQGPEFLTYFQNEAQLDKSGLPSDRFFAERPEGSVSTLKIQRTQQEDSAVYLCASSLGRGRRTPRHSGNTIYFGEGSWLTVV.

CDR3: CASSSHGGLSYNEQFF. In nucleotides, the CDR3 is TGTGCCAGCAGTTCCCACGGGGGACTCTCCTACAATGAGCAGTTCTTC. The chain uses TRBV27 and TRBJ2-1; a weak D match, TRBD2 (6 bases). Germline V gives CDR1 MNHEY, CDR2 SMNVEV (reference sequence). There are 16 residues in the CDR3. Between the trimmed V and J ends, which lost 4 bases and 0 bases, there was a span of 13 bases.

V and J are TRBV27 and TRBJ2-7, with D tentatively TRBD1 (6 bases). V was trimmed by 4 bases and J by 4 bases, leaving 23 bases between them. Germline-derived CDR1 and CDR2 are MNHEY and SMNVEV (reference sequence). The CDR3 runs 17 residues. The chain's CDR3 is CASSSSRPGHNAYEQYF. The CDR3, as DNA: TGTGCCAGCAGTTCCTCACGCCCGGGACACAACGCATACGAGCAGTACTTC.

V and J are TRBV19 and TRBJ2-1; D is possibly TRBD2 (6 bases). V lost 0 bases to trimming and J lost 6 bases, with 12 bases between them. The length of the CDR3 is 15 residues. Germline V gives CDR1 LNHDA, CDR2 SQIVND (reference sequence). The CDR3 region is CASSIDRGGGNEQFF. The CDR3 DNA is TGTGCCAGTAGTATAGATCGGGGAGGCGGCAATGAGCAGTTCTTC.

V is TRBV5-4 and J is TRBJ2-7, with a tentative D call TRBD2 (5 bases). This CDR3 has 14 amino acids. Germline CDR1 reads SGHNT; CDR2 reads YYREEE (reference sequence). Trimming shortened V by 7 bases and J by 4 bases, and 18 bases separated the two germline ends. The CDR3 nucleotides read TGTGCCAGCGAATCATATTCCGGGGAGTACGAGCAGTACTTC. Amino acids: CASESYSGEYEQYF.

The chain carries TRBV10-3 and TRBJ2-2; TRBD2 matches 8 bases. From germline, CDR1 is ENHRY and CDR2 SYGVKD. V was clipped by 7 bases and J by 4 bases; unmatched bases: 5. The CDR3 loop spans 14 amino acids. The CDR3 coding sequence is TGTGCCATCACTCGGGGGGGGGCCACCGGGGAGCTGTTTTTT. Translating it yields CAITRGGATGELFF.

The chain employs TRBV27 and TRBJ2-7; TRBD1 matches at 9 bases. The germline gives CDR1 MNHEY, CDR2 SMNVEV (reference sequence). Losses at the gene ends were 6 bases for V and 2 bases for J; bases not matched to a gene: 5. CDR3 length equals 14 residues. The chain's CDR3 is CASSGQGSAYEQYF. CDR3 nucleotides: TGTGCCAGCAGCGGACAGGGGTCCGCCTACGAGCAGTACTTC.

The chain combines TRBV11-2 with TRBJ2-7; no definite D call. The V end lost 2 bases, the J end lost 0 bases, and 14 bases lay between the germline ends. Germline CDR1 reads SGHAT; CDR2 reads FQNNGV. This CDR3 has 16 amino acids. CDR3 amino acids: CASSLKSTAPSYEQYF. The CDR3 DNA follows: TGTGCCAGCAGCTTAAAATCCACAGCCCCCTCCTACGAGCAGTACTTC.